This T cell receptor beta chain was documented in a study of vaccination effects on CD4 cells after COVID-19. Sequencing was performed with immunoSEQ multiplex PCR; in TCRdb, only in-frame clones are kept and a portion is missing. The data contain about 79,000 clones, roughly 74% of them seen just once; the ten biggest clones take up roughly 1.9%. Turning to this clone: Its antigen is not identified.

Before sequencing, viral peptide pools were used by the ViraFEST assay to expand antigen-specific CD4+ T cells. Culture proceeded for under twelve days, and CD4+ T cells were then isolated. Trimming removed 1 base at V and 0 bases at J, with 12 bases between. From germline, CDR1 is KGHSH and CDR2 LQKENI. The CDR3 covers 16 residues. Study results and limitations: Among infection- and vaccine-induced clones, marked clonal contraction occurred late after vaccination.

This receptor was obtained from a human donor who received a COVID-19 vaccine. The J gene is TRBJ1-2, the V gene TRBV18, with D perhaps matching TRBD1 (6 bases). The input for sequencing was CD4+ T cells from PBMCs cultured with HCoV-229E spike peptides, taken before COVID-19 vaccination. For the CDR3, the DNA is TGTGCCAGCTCACCACAACGGGACAACACTAACTATGGCTACACCTTC. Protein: CASSPQRDNTNYGYTF.